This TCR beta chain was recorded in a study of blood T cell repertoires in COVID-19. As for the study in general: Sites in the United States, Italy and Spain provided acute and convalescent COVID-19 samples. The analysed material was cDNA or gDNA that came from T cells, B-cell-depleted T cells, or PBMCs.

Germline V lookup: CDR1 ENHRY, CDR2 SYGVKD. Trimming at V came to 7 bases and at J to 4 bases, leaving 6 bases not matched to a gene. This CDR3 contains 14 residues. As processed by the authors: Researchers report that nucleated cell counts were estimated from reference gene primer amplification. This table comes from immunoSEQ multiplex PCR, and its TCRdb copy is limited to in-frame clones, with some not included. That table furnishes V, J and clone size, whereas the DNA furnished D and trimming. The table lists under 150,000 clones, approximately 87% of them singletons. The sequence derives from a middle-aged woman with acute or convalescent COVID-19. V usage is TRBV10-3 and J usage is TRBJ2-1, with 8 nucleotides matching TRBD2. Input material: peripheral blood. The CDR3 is CAITLTSAYNEQFF. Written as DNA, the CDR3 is TGTGCCATCACATTGACTAGCGCTTACAATGAGCAGTTCTTC.